This paragraph covers one TCR beta chain sequence. This clone's antigen is unknown. Within one base of it there is no much larger clone, and no base qualities were kept. The TCR beta CDR3 regions were amplified from RNA transcripts. For the first round of RT-PCR on the TCR CDR3, the HTBI primer set was used together with the Qiagen OneStep RT-PCR kit. The libraries were constructed in a second round of multiplex PCR and then size-selected and purified. Libraries were sequenced paired-end with 100 bp reads on an Illumina HiSeq2000. Processing in the source paper ran as follows. SOAPnuke was used to process the raw data, removing reads that contained adapters or uncalled bases, had a mean Phred below 15, or lacked an exact match to the constant primer or identifier. High-quality paired reads were merged using COPE v1.2.5, and each unique nucleotide sequence was defined as a clonotype. MiTCR v1.1 was used to align clonotypes to the IMGT TRBV, TRBD and TRBJ reference segments. Analysis was restricted to V-J combinations with a frequency above 0.0001, which covered 98% to 99.2% of repertoires. The TCS score was defined as the ratio of F50 (clonal expansion) to E x V (chaos), calculated using BLOSUM62-based TCRdist between CDR3 peptides within each V-J. Welch's t-statistics and random forest reduced 500 to 650 V-J features to some 14, which were used in a naive Bayes classifier (R e1071). TCRdb trimmed the raw reads at Q25, called clones with MiXCR and kept productive beta chains. For every CDR3 protein sequence, its rows merge into one entry that carries the most common genes and DNA. What appears here as the V and J calls and clone size reflects TCRdb's work, not the paper's. This sample comprises a few hundred thousand distinct CDR3 sequences, 15% to 18% of them detected only once. Of the sample, approximately 7% falls within the top ten clones.

This record comes from a study of T cells in Graves' hyperthyroidism and ophthalmopathy (dated by TCRdb to the late 2010s). Study-level background: Peripheral blood samples were taken at initial diagnosis, before any treatment was given. To identify distinguishing TCR V-J signatures, a discovery cohort of 90 to 100 patients was used, comprising 43 with Graves' ophthalmopathy and some 60 with stable Graves' hyperthyroidism. An independent validation cohort of some 18 hyperthyroidism patients and 17 patients who later progressed to ophthalmopathy tested prospective prediction of ophthalmopathy. For training and testing, the 100 or so patients in the discovery cohort were randomly divided in a 7:3 ratio. The study also compared thyroid tissue and blood T-cell repertoires from roughly six Graves' hyperthyroidism patients. After blood sampling, hyperthyroidism patients were treated with methimazole at a starting dose of 30 mg daily, and ophthalmopathy patients were treated with high-dose intravenous methylprednisolone. According to the paper, TCR Vbeta CDR3 sequencing was carried out on over 130 peripheral blood samples, which came from 40 to 45 ophthalmopathy, about 75 hyperthyroidism and roughly 17 progressor patients.

The V end gives up 4 bases and the J end 7 bases, leaving 6 bases in the junction not matched to a gene. The CDR1 and CDR2 encoded by the germline V gene are KGHDR and SFDVKD. From cysteine to phenylalanine, the CDR3 is 15 amino acids long. CDR3 DNA is the only sequence kept; it has 45 bases, read in frame from the first base. On the study overall, not on this receptor specifically: During validation, the model predicted progression to ophthalmopathy a median of approximately 6 months ahead of onset, with more than 60% sensitivity and around 73% specificity. Most expanded thyroid clonotypes (frequency above 0.001) were also detected in blood, suggesting blood repertoires may reflect thyroid immune responses. No statistical method was used to fix the sample size in advance, and group allocation was not hidden from the investigators. A 13 V-J signature model separated ophthalmopathy from stable hyperthyroidism, with roughly 88% sensitivity and about 81% specificity in cross-validation and 80%/75% in testing.

A patient counted as having stable Graves' hyperthyroidism if no progression to ophthalmopathy occurred over 18 months of follow-up. Hyperthyroidism patients were newly diagnosed, with disease duration under 2 months, and aged 18 to 65 years. The study excluded patients with uncontrolled infections, other autoimmune diseases, pregnancy or lactation. Diagnoses were established on the basis of clinical symptoms, serum thyroxine and TRAb, thyroid ultrasound, and orbital computed tomography. PBMCs were separated from 7.5 to 10 ml of fresh peripheral blood using Ficoll-Paque density gradient centrifugation. Total RNA was extracted using Trizol reagent, and RNA quality was assessed on an Agilent 2100 Bioanalyzer.

The receptor comes from a woman between 25 and 40 years old with Graves' hyperthyroidism. The chain uses TRBV24-1 and TRBJ2-1; the central 10 bases match TRBD2. Sequencing was done on a sample of blood. The DNA sequence is TGTGCCACCAGTGAGATAACTAGCGGGATTAATGAGCAGTTCTTC. The resulting protein is CATSEITSGINEQFF.